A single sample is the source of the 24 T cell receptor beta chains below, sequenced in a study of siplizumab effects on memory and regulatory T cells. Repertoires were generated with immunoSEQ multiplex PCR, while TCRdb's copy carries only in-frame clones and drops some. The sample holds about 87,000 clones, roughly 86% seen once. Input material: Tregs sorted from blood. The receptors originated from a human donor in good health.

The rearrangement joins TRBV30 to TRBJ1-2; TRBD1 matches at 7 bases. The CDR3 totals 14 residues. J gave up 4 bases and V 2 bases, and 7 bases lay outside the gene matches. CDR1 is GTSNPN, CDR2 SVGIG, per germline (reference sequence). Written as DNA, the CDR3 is TGTGCCTGGAGTCCCGCCGACAGGGTCTATGGCTACACCTTC. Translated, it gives CAWSPADRVYGYTF.

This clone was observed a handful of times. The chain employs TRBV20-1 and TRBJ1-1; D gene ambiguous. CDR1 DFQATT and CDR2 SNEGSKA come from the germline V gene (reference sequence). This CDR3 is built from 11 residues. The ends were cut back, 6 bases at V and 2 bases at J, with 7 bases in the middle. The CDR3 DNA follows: TGCAGTGCCCCCCATAACACTGAAGCTTTCTTT. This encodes CSAPHNTEAFF.

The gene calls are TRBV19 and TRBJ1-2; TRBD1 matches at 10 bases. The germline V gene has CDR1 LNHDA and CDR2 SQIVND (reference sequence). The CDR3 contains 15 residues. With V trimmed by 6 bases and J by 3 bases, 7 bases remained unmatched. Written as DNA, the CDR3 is TGTGCCAGTAGGGATCCCGGGACAGGGGACTATGGCTACACCTTC. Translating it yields CASRDPGTGDYGYTF.

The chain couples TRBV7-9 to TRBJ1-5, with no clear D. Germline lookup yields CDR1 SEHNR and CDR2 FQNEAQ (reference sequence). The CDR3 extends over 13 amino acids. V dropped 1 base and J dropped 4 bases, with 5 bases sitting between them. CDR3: CASSLDQNQPQHF. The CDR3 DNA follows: TGTGCCAGCAGCTTAGATCAGAATCAGCCCCAGCATTTT.

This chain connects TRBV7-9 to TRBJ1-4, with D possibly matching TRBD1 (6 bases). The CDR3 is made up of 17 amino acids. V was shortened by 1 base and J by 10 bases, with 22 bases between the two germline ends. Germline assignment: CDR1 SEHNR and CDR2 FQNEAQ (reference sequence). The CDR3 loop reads CASSLVPPQGSPGKLFF. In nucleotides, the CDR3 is TGTGCCAGCAGCTTAGTCCCACCCCAGGGGTCCCCGGGAAAACTGTTTTTT.

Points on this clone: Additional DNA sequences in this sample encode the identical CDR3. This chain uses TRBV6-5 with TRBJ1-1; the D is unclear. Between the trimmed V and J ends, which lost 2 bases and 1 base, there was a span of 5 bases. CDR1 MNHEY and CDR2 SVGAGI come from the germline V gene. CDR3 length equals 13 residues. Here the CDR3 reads CASSYGRNTEAFF. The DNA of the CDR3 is TGTGCCAGCAGTTACGGGCGGAACACTGAAGCTTTCTTT.

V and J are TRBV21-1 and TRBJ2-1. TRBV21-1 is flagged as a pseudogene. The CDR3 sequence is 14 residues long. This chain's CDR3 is CASIRAADYNEQFF. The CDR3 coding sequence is TGTGCCAGCATTCGGGCAGCCGATTACAATGAGCAGTTCTTC.

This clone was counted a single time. The chain's CDR3 is CSVEWGGHYNEQFF. CDR3 nucleotide sequence: TGCAGCGTTGAATGGGGGGGGCATTACAATGAGCAGTTCTTC. The V gene is TRBV29-1, the J gene TRBJ2-1, with a possible D match to TRBD2 (7 bases). Per the germline V gene, CDR1 is SQVTM and CDR2 is ANQGSEA. This CDR3 region has 14 residues. The germline V and J ends were trimmed by 2 bases and 4 bases, with 12 bases remaining between them.

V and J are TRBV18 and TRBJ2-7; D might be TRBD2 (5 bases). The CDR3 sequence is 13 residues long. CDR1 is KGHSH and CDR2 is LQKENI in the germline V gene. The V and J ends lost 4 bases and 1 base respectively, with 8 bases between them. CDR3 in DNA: TGTGCCAGCTCACGTAGCGTTTCCTACGAGCAGTACTTC. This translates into CASSRSVSYEQYF. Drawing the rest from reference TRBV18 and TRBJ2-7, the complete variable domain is NAGVMQNPRHLVRRRGQEARLRCSPMKGHSHVYWYRQLPEEGLKFMVYLQKENIIDESGMPKERFSAEFPKEGPSILRIQQVVRGDSAAYFCASSRSVSYEQYFGPGTRLTVT.

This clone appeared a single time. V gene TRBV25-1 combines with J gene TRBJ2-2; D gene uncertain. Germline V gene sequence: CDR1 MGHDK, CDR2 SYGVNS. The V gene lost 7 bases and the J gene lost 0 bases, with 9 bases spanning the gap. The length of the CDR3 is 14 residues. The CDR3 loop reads CASNGRSNTGELFF. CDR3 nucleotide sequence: TGTGCCAGCAACGGGCGGTCGAACACCGGGGAGCTGTTTTTT.

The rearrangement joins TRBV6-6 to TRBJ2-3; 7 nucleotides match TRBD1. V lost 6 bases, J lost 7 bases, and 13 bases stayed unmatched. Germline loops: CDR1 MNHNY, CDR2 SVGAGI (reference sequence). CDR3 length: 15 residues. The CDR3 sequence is CASRPRGYGENTQYF. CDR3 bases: TGTGCCAGCAGACCCAGGGGGTATGGTGAAAATACGCAGTATTTT.

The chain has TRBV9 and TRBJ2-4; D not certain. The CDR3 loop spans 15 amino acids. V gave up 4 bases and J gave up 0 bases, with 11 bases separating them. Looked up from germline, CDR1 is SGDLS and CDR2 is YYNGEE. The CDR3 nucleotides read TGTGCCAGCAGCATCGGAACGGGAGCCAAAAACATTCAGTACTTC. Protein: CASSIGTGAKNIQYF.

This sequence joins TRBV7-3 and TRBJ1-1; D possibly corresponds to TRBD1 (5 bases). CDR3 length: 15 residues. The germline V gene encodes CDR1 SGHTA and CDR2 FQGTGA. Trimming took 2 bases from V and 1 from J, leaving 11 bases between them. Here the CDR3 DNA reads TGTGCCAGCAGCTTACTTGGCGGGGGGAACACTGAAGCTTTCTTT. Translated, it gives CASSLLGGGNTEAFF. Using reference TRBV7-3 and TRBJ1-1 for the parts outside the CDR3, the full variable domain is GAGVSQTPSNKVTEKGKYVELRCDPISGHTALYWYRQSLGQGPEFLIYFQGTGAADDSGLPNDRFFAVRPEGSVSTLKIQRTERGDSAVYLCASSLLGGGNTEAFFGQGTRLTVV.

The DNA of the CDR3 is TGTGCCAGCAGTTTCATCGGGGCGACAGCGAACACCGGGGAGCTGTTTTTT. Protein product: CASSFIGATANTGELFF. The chain is built from TRBV27 and TRBJ2-2; the D call may be TRBD1 or TRBD2 (5 bases each). The CDR3 has 17 residues. The V gene's germline CDR1 is MNHEY and CDR2 SMNVEV (reference sequence). Trimming removed 3 bases at V and 0 bases at J, with 14 bases between.

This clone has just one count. The CDR3 is CASGPGTGGEEQYF. CDR3 coding DNA: TGTGCCAGCGGACCCGGGACAGGGGGAGAAGAGCAGTACTTC. The chain employs TRBV7-7 and TRBJ2-7; 11 bases map to TRBD1. V lost 8 bases, J lost 7 bases, and 10 bases stayed unmatched. This CDR3 is built from 14 residues. Germline CDR1 reads SSHAT; CDR2 reads FNYEAQ (reference sequence).

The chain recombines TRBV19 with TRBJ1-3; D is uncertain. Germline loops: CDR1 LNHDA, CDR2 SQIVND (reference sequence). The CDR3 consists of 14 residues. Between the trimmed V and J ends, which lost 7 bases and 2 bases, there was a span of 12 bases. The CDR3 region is CASKLLTAGNTIYF. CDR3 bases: TGTGCCAGTAAGCTCCTGACCGCTGGAAACACCATATATTTT. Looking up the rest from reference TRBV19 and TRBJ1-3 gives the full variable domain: DGGITQSPKYLFRKEGQNVTLSCEQNLNHDAMYWYRQDPGQGLRLIYYSQIVNDFQKGDIAEGYSVSREKKESFPLTVTSAQKNPTAFYLCASKLLTAGNTIYFGEGSWLTVV.

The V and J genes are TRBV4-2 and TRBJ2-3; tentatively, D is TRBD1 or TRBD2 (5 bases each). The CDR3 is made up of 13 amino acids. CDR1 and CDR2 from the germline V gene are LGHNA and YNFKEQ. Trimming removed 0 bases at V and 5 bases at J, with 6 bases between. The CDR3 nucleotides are TGTGCCAGCAGCCAAGAGGGGGTAGATACGCAGTATTTT. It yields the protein CASSQEGVDTQYF.

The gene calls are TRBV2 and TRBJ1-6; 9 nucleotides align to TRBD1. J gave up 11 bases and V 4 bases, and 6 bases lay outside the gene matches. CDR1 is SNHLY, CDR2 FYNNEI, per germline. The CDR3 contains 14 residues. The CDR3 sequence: CASSAGGQGTPLHF. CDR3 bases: TGTGCCAGCAGTGCTGGAGGACAGGGGACACCCCTCCACTTT.

The CDR3 bases are TGTGCCAGCAACCAGGGGACTAACTATGGCTACACCTTC. This encodes CASNQGTNYGYTF. J is TRBJ1-2 and V is TRBV5-4; TRBD1 is a possible D gene (6 bases). Looked up from germline, CDR1 is SGHNT and CDR2 is YYREEE (reference sequence). The CDR3 is 13 amino acids. V was clipped by 6 bases and J by 0 bases, with 9 bases between them.

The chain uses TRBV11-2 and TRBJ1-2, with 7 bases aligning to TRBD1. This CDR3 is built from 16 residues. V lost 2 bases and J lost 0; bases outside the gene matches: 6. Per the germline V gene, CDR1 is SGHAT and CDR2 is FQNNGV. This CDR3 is CASSLLQGVTNYGYTF. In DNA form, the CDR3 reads TGTGCCAGCAGCTTATTGCAGGGGGTAACTAACTATGGCTACACCTTC.

The CDR3 DNA reads TGTGCCAGCAGTCCCCAGAACACCGGGGAGCTGTTTTTT. This translates into CASSPQNTGELFF. The chain employs TRBV28 and TRBJ2-2; D not certain. Looked up from germline, CDR1 is MDHEN and CDR2 is SYDVKM. The CDR3 runs to 13 residues. V lost 5 bases, J lost 1 base, and 5 bases lay in between.

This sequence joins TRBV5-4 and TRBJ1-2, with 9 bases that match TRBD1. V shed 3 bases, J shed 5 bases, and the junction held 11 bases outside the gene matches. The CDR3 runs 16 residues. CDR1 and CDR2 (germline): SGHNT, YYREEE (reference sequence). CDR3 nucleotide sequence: TGTGCCAGCAGCTCCCCACCGGGACAGGGCGGGTATGGCTACACCTTC. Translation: CASSSPPGQGGYGYTF.

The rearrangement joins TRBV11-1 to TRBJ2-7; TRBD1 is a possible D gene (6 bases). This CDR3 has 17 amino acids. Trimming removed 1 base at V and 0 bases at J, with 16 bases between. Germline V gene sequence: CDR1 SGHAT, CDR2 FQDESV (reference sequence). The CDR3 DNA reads TGTGCCAGCAGCTTAGGGTCGCGGCAGGGGTTCTCCTACGAGCAGTACTTC. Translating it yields CASSLGSRQGFSYEQYF.

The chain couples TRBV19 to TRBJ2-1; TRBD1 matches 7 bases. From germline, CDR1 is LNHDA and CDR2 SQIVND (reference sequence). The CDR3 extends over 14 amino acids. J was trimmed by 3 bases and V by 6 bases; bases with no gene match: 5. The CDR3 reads CASRKTGSYNEQFF. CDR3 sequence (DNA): TGTGCCAGTAGGAAGACAGGGAGCTACAATGAGCAGTTCTTC.